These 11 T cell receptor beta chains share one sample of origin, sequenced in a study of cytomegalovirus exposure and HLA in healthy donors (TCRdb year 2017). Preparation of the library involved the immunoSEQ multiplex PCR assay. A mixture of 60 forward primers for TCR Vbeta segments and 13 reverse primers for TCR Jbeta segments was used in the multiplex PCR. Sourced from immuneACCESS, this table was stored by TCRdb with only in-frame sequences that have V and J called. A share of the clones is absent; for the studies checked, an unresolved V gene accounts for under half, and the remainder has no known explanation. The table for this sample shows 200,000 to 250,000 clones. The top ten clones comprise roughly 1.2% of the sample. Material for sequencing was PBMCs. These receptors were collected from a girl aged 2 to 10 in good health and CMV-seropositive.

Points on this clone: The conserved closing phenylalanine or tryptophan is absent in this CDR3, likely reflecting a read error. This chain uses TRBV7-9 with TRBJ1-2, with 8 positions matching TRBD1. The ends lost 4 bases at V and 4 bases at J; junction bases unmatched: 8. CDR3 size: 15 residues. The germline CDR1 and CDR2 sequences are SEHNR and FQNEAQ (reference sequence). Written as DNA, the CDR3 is TGTGCCAGCAGCTACCTAGGACAGGGACCCTATGGCTACACCCTC. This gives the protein CASSYLGQGPYGYTL.

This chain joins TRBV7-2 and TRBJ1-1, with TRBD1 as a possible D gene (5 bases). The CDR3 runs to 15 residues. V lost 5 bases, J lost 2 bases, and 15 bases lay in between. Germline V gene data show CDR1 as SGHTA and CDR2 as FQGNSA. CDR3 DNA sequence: TGTGCCAGCAGCATCCACGGGGGACCCAACACTGAAGCTTTCTTT. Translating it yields CASSIHGGPNTEAFF.

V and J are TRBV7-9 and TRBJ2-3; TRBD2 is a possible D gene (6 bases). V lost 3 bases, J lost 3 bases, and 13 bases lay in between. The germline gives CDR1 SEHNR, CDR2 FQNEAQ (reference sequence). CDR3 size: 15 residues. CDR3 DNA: TGTGCCAGCAGCTTTACCGTGGGGACTACAGATACGCAGTATTTT. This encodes CASSFTVGTTDTQYF.

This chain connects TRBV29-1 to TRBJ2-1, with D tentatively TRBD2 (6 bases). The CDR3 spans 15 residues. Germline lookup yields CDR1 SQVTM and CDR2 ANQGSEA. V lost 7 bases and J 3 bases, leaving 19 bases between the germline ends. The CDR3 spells CSAYKGGFDYNEQFF. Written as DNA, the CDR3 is TGCAGCGCCTATAAAGGAGGGTTTGACTACAATGAGCAGTTCTTC.

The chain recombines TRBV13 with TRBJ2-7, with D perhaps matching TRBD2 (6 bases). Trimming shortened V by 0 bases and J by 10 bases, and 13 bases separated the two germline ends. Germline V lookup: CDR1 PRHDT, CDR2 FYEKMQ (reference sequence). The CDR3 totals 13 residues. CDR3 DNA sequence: TGTGCCAGCAGCTTAGGAAATAGCGGCCTTCAGTACTTC. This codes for CASSLGNSGLQYF.

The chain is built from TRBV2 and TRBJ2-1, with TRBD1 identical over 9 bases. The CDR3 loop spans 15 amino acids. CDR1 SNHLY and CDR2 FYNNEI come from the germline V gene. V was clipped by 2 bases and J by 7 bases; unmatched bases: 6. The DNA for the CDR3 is TGTGCCAGCAGTGAAACCGGACAGGGGAAAAATGAGCAGTTCTTC. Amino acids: CASSETGQGKNEQFF.

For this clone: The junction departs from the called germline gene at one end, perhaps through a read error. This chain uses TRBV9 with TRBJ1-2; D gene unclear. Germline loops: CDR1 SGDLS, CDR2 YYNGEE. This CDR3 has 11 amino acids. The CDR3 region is CASSSSGSPAF. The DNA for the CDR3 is TGTGCCAGCAGCTCCTCCGGGTCCCCCGCCTTC.

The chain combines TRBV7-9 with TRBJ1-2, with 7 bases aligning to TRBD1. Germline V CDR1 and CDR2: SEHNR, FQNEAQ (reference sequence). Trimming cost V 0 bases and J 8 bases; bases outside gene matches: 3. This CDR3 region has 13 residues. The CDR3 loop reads CASSLAGGGGYTF. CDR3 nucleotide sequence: TGTGCCAGCAGCTTAGCAGGGGGCGGAGGCTACACCTTC.

This chain's CDR3 is CASSRQGVYSPLHF. As DNA, the CDR3 is TGTGCCAGCAGCCGACAGGGCGTTTATTCACCCCTCCACTTT. V usage is TRBV6-5 and J usage is TRBJ1-6; TRBD1 aligns across 7 bases. V lost 6 bases to trimming and J lost 8 bases; unmatched junction nucleotides: 7. The CDR3 length is 14 residues. Germline values: CDR1 MNHEY, CDR2 SVGAGI.

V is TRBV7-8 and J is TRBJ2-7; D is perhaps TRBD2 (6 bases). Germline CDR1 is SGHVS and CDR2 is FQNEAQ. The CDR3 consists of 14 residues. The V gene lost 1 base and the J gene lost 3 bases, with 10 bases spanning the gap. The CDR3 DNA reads TGTGCCAGCAGCTTAGGATTTAGCGGCTACGAGCAGTACTTC. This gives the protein CASSLGFSGYEQYF. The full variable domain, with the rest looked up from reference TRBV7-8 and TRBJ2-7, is GAGVSQSPRYKVAKRGQDVALRCDPISGHVSLFWYQQALGQGPEFLTYFQNEAQLDKSGLPSDRFFAERPEGSVSTLKIQRTQQEDSAVYLCASSLGFSGYEQYFGPGTRLTVT.

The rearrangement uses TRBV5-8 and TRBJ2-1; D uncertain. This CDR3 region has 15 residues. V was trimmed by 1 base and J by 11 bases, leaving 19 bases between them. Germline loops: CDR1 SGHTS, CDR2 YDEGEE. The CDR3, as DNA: TGTGCCAGCAGCTTGTTTCTAGTCCCCCGTCCACAGCAGTTCTTC. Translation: CASSLFLVPRPQQFF. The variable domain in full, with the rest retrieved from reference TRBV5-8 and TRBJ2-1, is EAGVTQSPTHLIKTRGQQATLRCSPISGHTSVYWYQQALGLGLQFLLWYDEGEERNRGNFPPRFSGRQFPNYSSELNVNALELEDSALYLCASSLFLVPRPQQFFGPGTRLTVL.